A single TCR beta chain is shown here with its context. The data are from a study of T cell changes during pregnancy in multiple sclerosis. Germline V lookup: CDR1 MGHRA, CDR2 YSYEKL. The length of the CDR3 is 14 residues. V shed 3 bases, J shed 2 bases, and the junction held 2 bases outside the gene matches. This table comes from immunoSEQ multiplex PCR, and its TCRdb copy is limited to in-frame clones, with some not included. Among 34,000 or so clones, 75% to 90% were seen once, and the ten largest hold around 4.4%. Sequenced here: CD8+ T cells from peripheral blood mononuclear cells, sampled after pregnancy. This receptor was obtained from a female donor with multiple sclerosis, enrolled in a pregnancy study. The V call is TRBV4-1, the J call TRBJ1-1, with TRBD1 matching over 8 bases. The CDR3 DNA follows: TGCGCCAGCAGCCAGGGACAGGCCAACACTGAAGCTTTCTTT. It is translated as CASSQGQANTEAFF.